This TCR beta chain was captured by sequencing in a study of graft-versus-host responses after intestinal transplantation. Study-wide background: After anti-thymocyte globulin induction, recipients took tacrolimus and steroids for approximately 3 years. Findings and caveats of the study: Some patients had graft-donor T cell macrochimerism, and their allografts showed high graft-versus-host to host-versus-graft clonal ratios. HvG clone declines early post-transplant were associated with peak circulating GvH levels.

Method: immunoSEQ multiplex PCR; TCRdb's copy keeps in-frame clones and lacks some. The data contain about 110,000 clones, around 93% of them singletons. Comments on this clone: The antigen remains unidentified.

The specimen was unstimulated CD8+ T cells sorted from spleen or lymph node cells, collected before intestinal transplant. This sequence originates from a human donor who received an intestinal transplant.

The CDR3 DNA reads as TGTGCCAGCAGCTTCAGAACCCCGCGGAGCTCTGGAAACACCATATATTTT. It encodes CASSFRTPRSSGNTIYF. The genes are TRBV5-6 and TRBJ1-3, with D hard to call. V shed 2 bases and J shed 0 bases, with 15 bases lying between them. The length of the CDR3 is 17 residues. The germline CDR1 and CDR2 sequences are SGHDT and YYEEEE.